This T cell receptor beta chain was recorded in a study of T cells in Graves' hyperthyroidism and ophthalmopathy. Trimming took off 7 bases at V and 0 bases at J, with 14 bases between the two ends. The CDR3 has 15 amino acids. Germline V gives CDR1 LNHDA, CDR2 SQIVND (reference sequence). Amplified TCR beta CDR3 regions came from RNA transcripts. With the HTBI primer set, the TCR CDR3 went through a first round of RT-PCR. TCRdb redid the calling of the multiplex PCR reads with MiXCR, one entry per CDR3 protein. The sample has fewer than 550,000 distinct CDR3 sequences; around 16% are singletons. This clonotype was observed at least ten times.

This TCR was sampled from a woman aged 18 to 35 with Graves' hyperthyroidism. The J gene is TRBJ2-3, the V gene TRBV19; D is undetermined. The sample taken for sequencing was blood. CDR3 in amino acids: CASTHGWSSTDTQYF. CDR3 DNA: TGTGCCAGTACCCACGGCTGGTCTAGCACAGATACGCAGTATTTT.